This T cell receptor (beta chain) was captured in a study of blood T cell repertoires in COVID-19. This table comes from immunoSEQ multiplex PCR, and its TCRdb copy is limited to in-frame clones, with some not included. The sample records about 98,000 clones, approximately 90% being singletons. The germline V gene encodes CDR1 SGHRS and CDR2 YFSETQ. The CDR3 runs 14 residues. The ends lost 3 bases at V and 4 bases at J; junction bases unmatched: 6. The sample taken for sequencing was peripheral blood. The receptor's source is a man aged 65 to 85 with acute or convalescent COVID-19. J is TRBJ1-1 and V is TRBV5-1; the match to TRBD1 covers 7 bases. CDR3 nucleotide sequence: TGCGCCAGCAGCTCCCGACAGGGTCGCACTGAAGCTTTCTTT. It translates to CASSSRQGRTEAFF.